The 6 T cell receptor beta chains reported below all come from one sample, sequenced in a study of T-cell reconstitution after alpha-beta-depleted transplantation in children. This sample's TCRbeta library carried unique molecular identifier barcodes. TCRdb reprocessed the PCR reads via MiXCR and lists one record per CDR3 protein. The table lists some 220,000 distinct CDR3 sequences, approximately 9% of them singletons. The input for sequencing was PBMCs from the stem cell graft donor, taken from the stem cell graft. The source of these receptors is a human donor who donated a stem cell graft to a child with acute lymphoblastic leukemia.

This clonotype was observed at least ten times. The genes are TRBV12-3 or TRBV12-4 and TRBJ2-1; 7 nucleotides align to TRBD1. CDR3 length equals 14 residues. Trimming took 5 bases from V and 8 from J; bases not matched to a gene: 9. CDR3: CASSRRQGRDEQFF. The CDR3 DNA is TGTGCCAGCAGTAGGAGACAGGGTAGAGATGAGCAGTTCTTC.

This clonotype turned up a few times. The V and J genes are TRBV5-1 and TRBJ1-4, with 7 nucleotides matching TRBD1. With V trimmed by 4 bases and J by 0 bases, 9 bases remained unmatched. The germline V gene encodes CDR1 SGHRS and CDR2 YFSETQ. The CDR3 has 17 residues. The CDR3 sequence is CASSRDSRTATNEKLFF. CDR3 DNA sequence: TGCGCCAGCAGCCGGGACAGTCGGACGGCAACTAATGAAAAACTGTTTTTT.

The J gene is TRBJ1-1, the V gene TRBV20-1; TRBD1 matches at 9 bases. CDR3 length: 13 amino acids. Germline V CDR1 and CDR2: DFQATT, SNEGSKA (reference sequence). Losses at the gene ends were 2 bases for V and 6 bases for J; bases not matched to a gene: 4. This chain's CDR3 is CSARRQGDSEAFF. CDR3 coding DNA: TGCAGTGCTAGACGACAGGGGGATTCTGAAGCTTTCTTT.

This clonotype has only a few counts. This sequence joins TRBV5-1 and TRBJ2-1; perhaps D is TRBD1 or TRBD2 (6 bases each). Germline V lookup: CDR1 SGHRS, CDR2 YFSETQ. Trimming took off 3 bases at V and 1 base at J, with 26 bases between the two ends. The CDR3 totals 20 residues. CDR3 protein: CASSWPRDTPEGRSYNEQFF. CDR3 DNA sequence: TGCGCCAGCAGCTGGCCCAGGGACACTCCTGAAGGGAGGTCCTACAATGAGCAGTTCTTC.

V gene TRBV12-3 or TRBV12-4 combines with J gene TRBJ1-6, with TRBD1 matching 8 bases. V trimming: 6 bases; J trimming: 0 bases; junction bases outside the gene matches: 7. The CDR3 has 17 residues. DNA for the CDR3: TGTGCCAGCAGACGGACAGGGTCGAGCTCCTATAATTCACCCCTCCACTTT. Residues: CASRRTGSSSYNSPLHF.

The chain carries TRBV12-5 and TRBJ2-1, with D uncertain. This CDR3 has 14 residues. In germline, CDR1 is LGHNT, CDR2 FRNRAP. Trimming removed 1 base at V and 5 bases at J, with 9 bases between. The CDR3 region is CASGLGHRDNEQFF. CDR3 sequence (DNA): TGTGCTAGTGGTTTGGGACATAGGGACAATGAGCAGTTCTTC.